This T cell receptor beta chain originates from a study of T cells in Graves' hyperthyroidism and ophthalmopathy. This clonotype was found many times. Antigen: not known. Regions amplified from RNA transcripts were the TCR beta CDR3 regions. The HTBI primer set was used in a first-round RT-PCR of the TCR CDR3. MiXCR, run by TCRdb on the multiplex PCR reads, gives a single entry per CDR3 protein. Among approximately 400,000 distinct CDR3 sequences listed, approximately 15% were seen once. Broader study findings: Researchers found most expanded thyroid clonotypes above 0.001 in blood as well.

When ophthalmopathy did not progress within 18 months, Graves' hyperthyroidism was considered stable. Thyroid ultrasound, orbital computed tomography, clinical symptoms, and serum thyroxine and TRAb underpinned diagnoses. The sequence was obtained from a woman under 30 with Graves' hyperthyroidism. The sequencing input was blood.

The CDR3 region has the DNA TGTGCCAGCAGTCCCCCCGGGACAGGGGGATGGGGCTACACCTTC. Its protein product is CASSPPGTGGWGYTF. V and J are TRBV28 and TRBJ1-2; 11 positions match TRBD1. The length of the CDR3 is 15 residues. Looked up from germline, CDR1 is MDHEN and CDR2 is SYDVKM. J lost 8 bases, V lost 5 bases, and 10 bases had no gene match.